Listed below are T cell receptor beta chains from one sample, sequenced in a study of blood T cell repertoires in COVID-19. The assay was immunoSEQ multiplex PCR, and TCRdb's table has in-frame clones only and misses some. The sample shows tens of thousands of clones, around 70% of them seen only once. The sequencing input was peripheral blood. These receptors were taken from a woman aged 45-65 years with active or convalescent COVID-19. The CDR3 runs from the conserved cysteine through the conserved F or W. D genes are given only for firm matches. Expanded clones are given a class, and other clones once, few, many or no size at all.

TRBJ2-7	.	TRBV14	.	CASSQVPGGYEQYF	TGTGCCAGCAGCCAAGTCCCGGGCGGGTACGAGCAGTACTTC
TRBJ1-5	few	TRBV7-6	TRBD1	CASSSQGENSNQPQHF	TGTGCCAGCAGCTCCCAGGGGGAGAATAGCAATCAGCCCCAGCATTTT
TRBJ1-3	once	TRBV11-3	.	CASSLVTESGNTIYF	TGTGCCAGCAGCTTAGTGACAGAGTCTGGAAACACCATATATTTT
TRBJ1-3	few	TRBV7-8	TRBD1	CASSRQGISGNTIYF	TGTGCCAGCAGCCGACAGGGCATCTCTGGAAACACCATATATTTT
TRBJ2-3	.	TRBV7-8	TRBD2	CASSLAVAGEKQYF	TGTGCCAGCAGCTTAGCGGTAGCGGGAGAAAAGCAGTATTTT
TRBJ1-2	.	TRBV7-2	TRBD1	CASSLAGAGGGYTF	TGTGCCAGCAGCTTAGCGGGGGCAGGGGGTGGCTACACCTTC
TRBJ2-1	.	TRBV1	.	CTSSQRLAGYNEQFF	TGCACCAGCAGCCAAAGATTAGCGGGATACAATGAGCAGTTCTTC
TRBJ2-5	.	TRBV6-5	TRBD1	CASSAGQGAGETQYF	TGTGCCAGCAGCGCCGGACAGGGGGCCGGGGAGACCCAGTACTTC
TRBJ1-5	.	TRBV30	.	CAWSVRWQRNQPQHF	TGTGCCTGGAGTGTACGGTGGCAGCGGAATCAGCCCCAGCATTTT
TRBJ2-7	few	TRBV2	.	CASTLSGIYEQYF	TGTGCCAGCACCCTCTCAGGGATCTACGAGCAGTACTTC
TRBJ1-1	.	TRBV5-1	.	CASSRGAGAGANTEAFF	TGCGCCAGCAGCCGTGGTGCGGGCGCCGGAGCTAACACTGAAGCTTTCTTT
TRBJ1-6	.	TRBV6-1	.	CASSERQPILGSPLHF	TGTGCCAGCAGTGAACGACAGCCCATCTTAGGGTCACCCCTCCACTTT
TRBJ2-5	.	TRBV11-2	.	CASSWTRETQYF	TGTGCCAGCAGCTGGACACGAGAGACCCAGTACTTC
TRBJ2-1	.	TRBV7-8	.	CASSHSRTYNEQFF	TGTGCCAGCAGCCATTCCCGTACCTACAATGAGCAGTTCTTC
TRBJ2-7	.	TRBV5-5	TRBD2	CASTLLPLAGGLGEQYF	TGTGCCAGCACCCTCCTACCCCTAGCGGGGGGGTTAGGAGAGCAGTACTTC